The 12 T cell receptor beta chains below were found in one sample sequenced in a study of blood T cell repertoires in COVID-19. The assay was immunoSEQ multiplex PCR, and TCRdb's table has in-frame clones only and misses some. The sample has about 160,000 clones, about 86% seen once; the top ten hold about 9.4%. Specimen: peripheral blood. Source of these receptors: a woman aged 65 to 85 with COVID-19, enrolled during active disease.

V gene TRBV5-5 combines with J gene TRBJ1-1; D is possibly TRBD1 (5 bases). The CDR3 spans 16 residues. V was clipped by 2 bases and J by 1 base, with 15 bases between them. CDR1 SGHKS and CDR2 YYEKEE come from the germline V gene (reference sequence). The CDR3 protein is CASSLIAGYGNTEAFF. For the CDR3, the DNA is TGTGCCAGCAGCTTAATAGCAGGGTATGGGAACACTGAAGCTTTCTTT.

The chain employs TRBV28 and TRBJ1-5; 10 bases agree with TRBD1. From germline, CDR1 is MDHEN and CDR2 SYDVKM. With 5 bases clipped from V and 7 bases from J, the junction kept 5 bases outside the gene matches. This CDR3 region has 14 residues. The CDR3 reads CASSIPGQGQPQHF. CDR3 coding DNA: TGTGCCAGCAGTATTCCGGGACAGGGGCAGCCCCAGCATTTT.

This chain uses TRBV18 with TRBJ2-3, with TRBD2 identical over 9 bases. V dropped 2 bases and J dropped 0; count of bases not matched to a gene: 3. CDR1 and CDR2 (germline): KGHSH, LQKENI. The CDR3 length is 16 residues. DNA for the CDR3: TGTGCCAGCTCACCATTGCGGGGGGGGAGCACAGATACGCAGTATTTT. Residues: CASSPLRGGSTDTQYF.

The chain carries TRBV6-5 and TRBJ1-1; D unclear. This CDR3 spans 15 amino acids. Trimming removed 4 bases from V and 4 bases from J, with 16 bases in between. Germline lookup yields CDR1 MNHEY and CDR2 SVGAGI. The CDR3 DNA sequence: TGTGCCAGCAGTTCCCCTAGTTGGGGAGGCACTGAAGCTTTCTTT. Translated, it gives CASSSPSWGGTEAFF.

The V and J genes are TRBV7-8 and TRBJ1-3; a possible D gene is TRBD1 (5 bases). V shed 2 bases and J shed 3 bases, with 8 bases lying between them. The CDR3 extends over 14 amino acids. CDR1 is SGHVS and CDR2 is FQNEAQ in the germline V gene. In DNA form, the CDR3 reads TGTGCCAGCAGCTTAATAGGGGTTGGAAACACCATATATTTT. Translating gives CASSLIGVGNTIYF.

This chain joins TRBV3-1 (or the pseudogene TRBV3-2) and TRBJ2-5, with TRBD2 identical over 11 bases. Germline loops: CDR1 LGHDT, CDR2 YNNKEL (reference sequence). The V gene end was trimmed by 0 bases and the J gene end by 9 bases; junction bases not matched to a gene: 9. The CDR3 is 16 amino acids. Written as DNA, the CDR3 is TGTGCCAGCAGCCAAGATATGGCTAGCGGGGGGTGGCCCCAGTACTTC. It codes for CASSQDMASGGWPQYF.

This chain joins TRBV5-6 and TRBJ2-5; D call uncertain. Germline V gives CDR1 SGHDT, CDR2 YYEEEE. V was clipped by 3 bases and J by 0 bases, with 9 bases between them. This CDR3 has 14 amino acids. The CDR3 protein is CASSSFRDQETQYF. CDR3 DNA sequence: TGTGCCAGCAGCTCCTTTCGGGACCAAGAGACCCAGTACTTC.

The chain combines TRBV18 with TRBJ2-7; 9 positions agree with TRBD2. The CDR3 runs to 14 residues. Germline V gives CDR1 KGHSH, CDR2 LQKENI. The ends lost 3 bases at V and 2 bases at J; junction bases unmatched: 2. This CDR3 reads CASSPSGGTYEQYF. DNA of the CDR3: TGTGCCAGCTCACCGAGCGGGGGGACCTACGAGCAGTACTTC.

The chain recombines TRBV2 with TRBJ2-3; D is unclear. The CDR3 is made up of 13 amino acids. V gave up 7 bases and J gave up 2 bases, with 10 bases separating them. Germline-derived CDR1 and CDR2 are SNHLY and FYNNEI. For the CDR3, the DNA is TGTGCCAGCAATCGTGACTTCACAGATACGCAGTATTTT. Its protein is CASNRDFTDTQYF.

The chain joins TRBV5-4 to TRBJ2-5; 12 nucleotides agree with TRBD2. The trim removed 0 bases at V and 6 bases at J, leaving 6 bases unmatched. Germline CDR1 and CDR2: SGHNT and YYREEE (reference sequence). CDR3 length: 16 amino acids. DNA of the CDR3: TGTGCCAGCAGCTTGGACCTAGCGGGGGGGCAAAAGACCCAGTACTTC. It specifies CASSLDLAGGQKTQYF. The complete variable domain, with remaining parts taken from reference TRBV5-4 and TRBJ2-5, reads ETGVTQSPTHLIKTRGQQVTLRCSSQSGHNTVSWYQQALGQGPQFIFQYYREEENGRGNFPPRFSGLQFPNYSSELNVNALELDDSALYLCASSLDLAGGQKTQYFGPGTRLLVL.

This chain uses TRBV9 with TRBJ2-1; TRBD2 matches at 8 bases. V trimming: 2 bases; J trimming: 3 bases; junction bases outside the gene matches: 4. Per germline, CDR1 SGDLS and CDR2 YYNGEE. The CDR3 runs to 15 residues. The CDR3: CASSVEAGGYNEQFF. The CDR3 nucleotides are TGTGCCAGCAGCGTGGAGGCGGGGGGCTACAATGAGCAGTTCTTC.

The chain joins TRBV5-4 to TRBJ2-1; 8 bases align to TRBD2. Losses at the gene ends were 4 bases for V and 0 bases for J; bases not matched to a gene: 3. This CDR3 is built from 15 residues. The germline gives CDR1 SGHNT, CDR2 YYREEE (reference sequence). Here the CDR3 DNA reads TGTGCCAGCAGCCCGAGCGGGAGCTCCTACAATGAGCAGTTCTTC. Its protein is CASSPSGSSYNEQFF.